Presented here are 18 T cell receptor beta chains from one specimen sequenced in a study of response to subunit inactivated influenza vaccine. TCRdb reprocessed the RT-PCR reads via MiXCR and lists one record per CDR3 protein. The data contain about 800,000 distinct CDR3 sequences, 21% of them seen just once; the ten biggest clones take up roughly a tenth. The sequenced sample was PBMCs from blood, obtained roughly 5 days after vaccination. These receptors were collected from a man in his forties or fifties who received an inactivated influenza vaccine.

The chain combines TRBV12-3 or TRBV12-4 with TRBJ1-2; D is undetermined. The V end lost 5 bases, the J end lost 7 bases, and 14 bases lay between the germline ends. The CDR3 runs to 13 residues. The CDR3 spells CASSPTPISGYTF. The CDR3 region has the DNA TGTGCCAGCAGTCCCACCCCCATCTCTGGCTACACCTTC.

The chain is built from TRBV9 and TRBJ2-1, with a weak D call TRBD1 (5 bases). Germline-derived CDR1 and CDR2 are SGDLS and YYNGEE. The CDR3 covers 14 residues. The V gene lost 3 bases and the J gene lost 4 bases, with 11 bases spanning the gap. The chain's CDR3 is CASSGRQSYNEQFF. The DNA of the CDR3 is TGTGCCAGCAGCGGTCGACAGTCGTACAATGAGCAGTTCTTC.

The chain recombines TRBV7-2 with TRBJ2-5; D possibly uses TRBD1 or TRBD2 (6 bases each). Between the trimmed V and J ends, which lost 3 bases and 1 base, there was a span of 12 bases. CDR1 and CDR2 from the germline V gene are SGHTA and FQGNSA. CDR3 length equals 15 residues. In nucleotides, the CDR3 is TGTGCCAGCAGCTTCCAAGGGGGGTTCCAAGAGACCCAGTACTTC. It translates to CASSFQGGFQETQYF.

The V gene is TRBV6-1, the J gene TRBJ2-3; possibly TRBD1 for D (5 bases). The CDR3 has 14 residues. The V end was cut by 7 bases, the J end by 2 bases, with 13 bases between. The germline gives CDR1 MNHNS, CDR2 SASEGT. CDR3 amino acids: CASTPGHPTDTQYF. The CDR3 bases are TGTGCCAGCACCCCTGGACACCCCACAGATACGCAGTATTTT.

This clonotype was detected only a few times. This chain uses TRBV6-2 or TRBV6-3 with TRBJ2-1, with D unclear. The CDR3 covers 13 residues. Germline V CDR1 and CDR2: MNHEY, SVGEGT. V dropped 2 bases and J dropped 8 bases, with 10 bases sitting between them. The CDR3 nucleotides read TGTGCCAGCAGTTACACCAGCCCCTATGAGCAGTTCTTC. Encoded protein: CASSYTSPYEQFF.

As DNA, the CDR3 is TGTGCCAGCAGTGCAAGGGACAGGGGTCCGAGCTCCTACGAGCAGTACTTC. It encodes CASSARDRGPSSYEQYF. The chain has TRBV25-1 and TRBJ2-7; 10 bases agree with TRBD1. V lost 4 bases and J lost 0; bases outside the gene matches: 9. The CDR3 has 17 amino acids. Germline lookup yields CDR1 MGHDK and CDR2 SYGVNS.

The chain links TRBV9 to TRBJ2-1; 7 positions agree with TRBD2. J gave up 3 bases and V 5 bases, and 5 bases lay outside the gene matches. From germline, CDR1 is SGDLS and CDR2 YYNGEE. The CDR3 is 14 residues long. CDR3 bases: TGTGCCAGCAGTGCCGGGACTAACTACAATGAGCAGTTCTTC. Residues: CASSAGTNYNEQFF.

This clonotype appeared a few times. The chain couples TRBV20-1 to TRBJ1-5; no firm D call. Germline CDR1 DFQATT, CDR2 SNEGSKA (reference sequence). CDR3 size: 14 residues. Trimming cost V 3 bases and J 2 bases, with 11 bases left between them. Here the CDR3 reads CSASDPGGNQPQHF. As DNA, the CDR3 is TGCAGTGCTAGCGACCCCGGTGGCAATCAGCCCCAGCATTTT.

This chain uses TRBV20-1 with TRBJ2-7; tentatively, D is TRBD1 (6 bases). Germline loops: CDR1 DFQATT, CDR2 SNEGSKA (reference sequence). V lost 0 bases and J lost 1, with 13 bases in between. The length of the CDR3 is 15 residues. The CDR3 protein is CSARDFTGPSYEQYF. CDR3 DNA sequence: TGCAGTGCTAGAGATTTCACAGGGCCGTCCTACGAGCAGTACTTC.

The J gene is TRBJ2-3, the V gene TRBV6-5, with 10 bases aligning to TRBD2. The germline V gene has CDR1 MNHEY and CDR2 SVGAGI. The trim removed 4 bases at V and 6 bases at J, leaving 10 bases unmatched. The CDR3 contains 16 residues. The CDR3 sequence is CASSLVETSGLDTQYF. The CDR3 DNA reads TGTGCCAGCAGTTTGGTGGAGACTAGCGGGTTGGATACGCAGTATTTT.

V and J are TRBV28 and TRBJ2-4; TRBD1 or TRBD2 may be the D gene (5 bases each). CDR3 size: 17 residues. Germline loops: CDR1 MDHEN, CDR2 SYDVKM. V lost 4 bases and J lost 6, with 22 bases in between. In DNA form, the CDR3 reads TGTGCCAGCAGTTCCTGGGCGGTTGGGGCCGGAGGAAACATTCAGTACTTC. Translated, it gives CASSSWAVGAGGNIQYF.

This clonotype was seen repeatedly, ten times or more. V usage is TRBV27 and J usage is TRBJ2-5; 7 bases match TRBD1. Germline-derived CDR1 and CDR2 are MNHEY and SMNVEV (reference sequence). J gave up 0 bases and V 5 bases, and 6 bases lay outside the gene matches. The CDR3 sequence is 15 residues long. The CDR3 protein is CASSGDREYQETQYF. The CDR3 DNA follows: TGTGCCAGCAGTGGAGACAGGGAGTACCAAGAGACCCAGTACTTC.

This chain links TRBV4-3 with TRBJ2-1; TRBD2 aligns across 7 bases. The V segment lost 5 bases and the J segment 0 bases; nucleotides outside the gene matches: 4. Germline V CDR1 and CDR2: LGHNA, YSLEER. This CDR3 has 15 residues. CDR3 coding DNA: TGCGCCAGCAGCGCCGGGACTAACTCCTACAATGAGCAGTTCTTC. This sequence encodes CASSAGTNSYNEQFF.

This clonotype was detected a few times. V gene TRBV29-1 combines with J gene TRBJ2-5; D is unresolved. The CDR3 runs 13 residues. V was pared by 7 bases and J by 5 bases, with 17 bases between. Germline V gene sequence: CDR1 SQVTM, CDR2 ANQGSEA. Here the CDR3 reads CSATPPGRETQYF. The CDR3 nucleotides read TGCAGCGCTACACCTCCCGGTAGGGAGACCCAGTACTTC.

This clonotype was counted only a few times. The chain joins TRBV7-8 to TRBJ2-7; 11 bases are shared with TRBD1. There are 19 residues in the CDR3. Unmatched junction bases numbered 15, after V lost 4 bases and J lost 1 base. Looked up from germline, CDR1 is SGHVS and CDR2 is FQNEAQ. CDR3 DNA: TGTGCCAGCAGCTGGGGATATAGGAGGACAGGGGGCGATTCCTACGAGCAGTACTTC. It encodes CASSWGYRRTGGDSYEQYF. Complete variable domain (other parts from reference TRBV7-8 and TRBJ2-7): GAGVSQSPRYKVAKRGQDVALRCDPISGHVSLFWYQQALGQGPEFLTYFQNEAQLDKSGLPSDRFFAERPEGSVSTLKIQRTQQEDSAVYLCASSWGYRRTGGDSYEQYFGPGTRLTVT.

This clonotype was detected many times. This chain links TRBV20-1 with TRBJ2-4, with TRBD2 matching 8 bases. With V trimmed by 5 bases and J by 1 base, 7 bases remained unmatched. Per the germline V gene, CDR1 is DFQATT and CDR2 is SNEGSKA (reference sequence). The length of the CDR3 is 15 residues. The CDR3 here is CSAHQAGEAKNIQYF. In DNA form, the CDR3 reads TGCAGTGCTCACCAAGCGGGGGAGGCCAAAAACATTCAGTACTTC.

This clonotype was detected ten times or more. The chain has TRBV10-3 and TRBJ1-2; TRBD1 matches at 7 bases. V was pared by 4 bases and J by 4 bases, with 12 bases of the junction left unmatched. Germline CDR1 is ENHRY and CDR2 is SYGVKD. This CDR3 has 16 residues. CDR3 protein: CAISVRQGESVYGYTF. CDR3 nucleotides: TGTGCCATCAGTGTCCGACAGGGAGAGTCGGTCTATGGCTACACCTTC.

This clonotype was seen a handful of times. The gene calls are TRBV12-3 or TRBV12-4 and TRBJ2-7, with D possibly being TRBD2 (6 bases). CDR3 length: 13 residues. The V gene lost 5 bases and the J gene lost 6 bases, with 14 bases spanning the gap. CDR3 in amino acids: CASSGDSSSEQYF. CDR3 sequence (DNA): TGTGCCAGCAGTGGGGACTCCTCTAGCGAGCAGTACTTC.